This T cell receptor beta chain appears in the sequencing data of a study of blood T cells in healthy people across ages (dated by TCRdb to 2014 to 2015). In the study overall: Template switching captured roughly one uniquely barcoded TCR beta cDNA molecule per two T cells in model experiments. Age-related changes in TCR beta repertoire diversity were measured in the study by deep sequencing normalized with unique cDNA molecular identifiers. Four age groups were formed from the donors: young (average about 16 years), middle-aged (approximately 42), aged (roughly 59) and long-lived (approximately 78). Donors of different ages were randomly distributed across sequencing lanes to avoid experimental bias. Two additional independent replicas of 1 million unique cDNA reads from the same blood draw were analyzed for two donors (one aged 18 to 29 and one aged 80 or older). Broader findings and caveats from the paper: A strong correlation was found between observed TCR beta diversity and the percentage of naive T cells measured by flow cytometry. The long-lived group showed more naive CD4+ T cells, fewer expanded clones and increased TCR diversity than the aged group, suggesting age selection. Total diversity estimates from one million sequenced T cells were considered lower bounds and underestimates. As age increased, observed TCR beta diversity per million T cells dropped in a roughly linear way, and a significant reduction was already evident by age approximately 40. Conclusive comparison of naive and antigen-experienced compartments was prevented by the profiling of bulk unsorted PBMCs. Donor CMV infection status was unknown, potentially confounding age-related changes in expanded clonotypes.

The receptor library was made with 5' RACE. Instrument used: Illumina HiSeq 2500. A second PCR of roughly 7 to 11 cycles was performed with a sample-barcoded 5' primer and a J-beta primer mix. Each TCR beta cDNA molecule received a unique molecular identifier from a template-switch 5' adaptor carrying 12 random nucleotides. Each sample yielded at least 2.5 million CDR3-containing paired-end reads. The Mint cDNA synthesis kit, primed by a TRBC-specific oligonucleotide, was used to synthesize first-strand cDNA from all RNA. All cDNA was treated with uracil-DNA glycosylase and then went through a first 18-cycle PCR with the universal primers M1SS and BC2_uni_R. On the authors' methods: For normalization, 1 million high-quality reads were randomly selected from each sample, with every read carrying a distinct molecular identifier. Instead of being binned into consensus sequences, reads with shared molecular identifiers were discarded. MiTCR, with a Q25 quality threshold and the strictest error-elimination algorithm, was used for CDR3 identification, clonotype clustering and error correction. A nonparametric unseen species model with Euler transformation was used to estimate a lower bound on total TCR beta diversity. TCRdb trimmed the raw reads at Q25, called clones with MiXCR and kept productive beta chains. Merged by CDR3 protein, the rows form single entries marked with the most common genes and DNA. The V and J calls, along with clone size, are taken from TCRdb and not from the paper's own processing. The sample includes roughly 800,000 distinct CDR3 sequences, with over 45% observed a single time. The ten largest clones take up 22% of the sample.

Systemically healthy Caucasian individuals from Russia, approximately 39 in total and aged about 6 to 100 years, were included as donors. Each donor gave approximately 9.3 milliliters of peripheral blood, collected into EDTA-treated Vacutainer tubes. Ficoll-Paque density-gradient centrifugation was used to isolate PBMCs, with at least 6.5 million obtained per sample. Total RNA, at least 6 micrograms per sample, was extracted from PBMCs with Trizol reagent. For every donor, an aliquot of PBMCs went through flow cytometry to measure the percentages of naive CD45RAhigh/CD27high T cells. Inclusive of the bounding cysteine and phenylalanine, the CDR3 is 12 residues long. Of all the DNA, just the CDR3 is kept, 36 bases in frame from base 1. The germline V gene specifies LGHNA as CDR1 and YNFKEQ as CDR2. Concerning this clonotype: There is no known antigen for this receptor. Base quality data are lacking; no much larger clone is found one base away.

This chain is built from TRBV4-2 and TRBJ2-4; confidence is insufficient to name the D gene. With the DNA end fitting TRBJ2-7 better, the J assignment may be wrong. Sequenced input: blood. This clonotype originated in a man younger than 40 in good health. The sequenced DNA: TGTGCCAGCAGCCAAGATTTGCTCGAGCAGTACTTC. This is translated as CASSQDLLEQYF.